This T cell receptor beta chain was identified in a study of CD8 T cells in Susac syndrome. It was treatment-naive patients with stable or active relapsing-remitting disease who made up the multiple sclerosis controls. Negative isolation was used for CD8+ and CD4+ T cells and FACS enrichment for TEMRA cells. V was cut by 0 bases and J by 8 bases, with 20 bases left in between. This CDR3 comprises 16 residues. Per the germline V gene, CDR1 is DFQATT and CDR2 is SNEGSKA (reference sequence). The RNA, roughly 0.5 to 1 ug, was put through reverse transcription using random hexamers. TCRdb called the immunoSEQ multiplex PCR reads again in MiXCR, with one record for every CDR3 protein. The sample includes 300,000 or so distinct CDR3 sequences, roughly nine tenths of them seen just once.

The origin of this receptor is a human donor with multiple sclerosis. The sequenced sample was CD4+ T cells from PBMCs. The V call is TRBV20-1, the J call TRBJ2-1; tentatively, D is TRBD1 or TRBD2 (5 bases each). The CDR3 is CSARDDGAIRVHEQFF. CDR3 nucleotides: TGCAGTGCTAGAGATGACGGGGCGATCCGGGTTCATGAGCAGTTCTTC.